The rows below give T cell receptor beta chains drawn from one sample of a study of T cell responses to AZD1222 COVID-19 vaccine. The protocol was immunoSEQ multiplex PCR, while the TCRdb copy is restricted to in-frame clones and leaves out a portion. The table lists approximately 120,000 clones, 88% of them singletons. This sample comprised peripheral blood, obtained on day 0 of MenACWY control vaccination. The receptors derive from an adult in good health. The CDR3 runs from the conserved cysteine through the conserved F or W. Each record gives: V gene, D gene, clone size, J gene, CDR3 protein, CDR3 DNA. The D gene is left open where the match is weak. Clone size, where shown, is once, few, many, or a class for clones that have expanded.

V gene: TRBV5-1; D gene: NA; clone size: NA; J gene: TRBJ1-1; CDR3 protein: CASSRGMNTEAFF; CDR3 DNA: TGCGCCAGCAGCCGGGGAATGAACACTGAAGCTTTCTTT
V gene: TRBV6-2/TRBV6-3; D gene: NA; clone size: NA; J gene: TRBJ1-5; CDR3 protein: CASSFPGWSNQPQHF; CDR3 DNA: TGTGCCAGCAGTTTTCCCGGCTGGAGCAATCAGCCCCAGCATTTT
V gene: TRBV5-1; D gene: NA; clone size: NA; J gene: TRBJ1-2; CDR3 protein: CASSYMTGVESGYTF; CDR3 DNA: TGCGCCAGCAGCTACATGACAGGCGTGGAGAGTGGCTACACCTTC
V gene: TRBV7-2; D gene: TRBD2; clone size: NA; J gene: TRBJ2-3; CDR3 protein: CASSPDSGGASADTQYF; CDR3 DNA: TGTGCCAGCAGCCCAGATAGCGGGGGGGCCAGCGCAGATACGCAGTATTTT
V gene: TRBV29-1; D gene: NA; clone size: NA; J gene: TRBJ1-2; CDR3 protein: CSAWGGEDGYTF; CDR3 DNA: TGCAGCGCTTGGGGGGGCGAGGATGGCTACACCTTC
V gene: TRBV5-8; D gene: NA; clone size: NA; J gene: TRBJ1-5; CDR3 protein: CASSFGPSPNQPQHF; CDR3 DNA: TGTGCCAGCAGCTTCGGGCCCTCTCCAAATCAGCCCCAGCATTTT
V gene: TRBV5-6; D gene: TRBD1; clone size: NA; J gene: TRBJ2-7; CDR3 protein: CASSRGQAHEQYF; CDR3 DNA: TGTGCCAGCAGCCGCGGACAGGCCCACGAGCAGTACTTC
V gene: TRBV18; D gene: NA; clone size: NA; J gene: TRBJ1-1; CDR3 protein: CASSSTDGMNTEAFF; CDR3 DNA: TGTGCCAGCTCATCGACTGACGGGATGAACACTGAAGCTTTCTTT
V gene: TRBV13; D gene: TRBD1; clone size: NA; J gene: TRBJ1-1; CDR3 protein: CASSSQAGGYYEAFF; CDR3 DNA: TGTGCCAGCAGTTCACAGGCAGGGGGCTATTATGAAGCTTTCTTT
V gene: TRBV19; D gene: NA; clone size: NA; J gene: TRBJ2-3; CDR3 protein: CASSPSGGDTQYF; CDR3 DNA: TGTGCCAGTAGTCCCAGTGGGGGGGATACGCAGTATTTT
V gene: TRBV30; D gene: NA; clone size: NA; J gene: TRBJ1-4; CDR3 protein: CAWSVGRTEEKLFF; CDR3 DNA: TGTGCCTGGAGTGTAGGTCGTACGGAGGAAAAACTGTTTTTT
V gene: TRBV27; D gene: TRBD2; clone size: NA; J gene: TRBJ2-3; CDR3 protein: CASSTPSGGLYTDTQYF; CDR3 DNA: TGTGCCAGCAGTACACCTAGCGGGGGGCTATACACAGATACGCAGTATTTT
V gene: TRBV19; D gene: NA; clone size: NA; J gene: TRBJ1-2; CDR3 protein: CASSIMGSWDGYTF; CDR3 DNA: TGTGCCAGTAGTATAATGGGATCTTGGGATGGCTACACCTTC
V gene: TRBV6-5; D gene: NA; clone size: NA; J gene: TRBJ2-1; CDR3 protein: CASMNQGGDYNEQFF; CDR3 DNA: TGTGCCAGCATGAATCAGGGGGGAGACTACAATGAGCAGTTCTTC
V gene: TRBV18; D gene: TRBD2; clone size: NA; J gene: TRBJ2-7; CDR3 protein: CASSPPGLAGEEQYF; CDR3 DNA: TGTGCCAGCTCACCACCGGGACTAGCGGGAGAGGAGCAGTACTTC
V gene: TRBV27; D gene: NA; clone size: NA; J gene: TRBJ2-7; CDR3 protein: CASSLWAGHYEQYF; CDR3 DNA: TGTGCCAGCAGTTTATGGGCAGGGCACTACGAGCAGTACTTC
V gene: TRBV5-1; D gene: NA; clone size: once; J gene: TRBJ1-2; CDR3 protein: CASSPGRRGENYGYTF; CDR3 DNA: TGCGCCAGCAGCCCAGGACGAAGGGGAGAGAACTATGGCTACACCTTC
V gene: TRBV10-3; D gene: NA; clone size: NA; J gene: TRBJ1-1; CDR3 protein: CAISESWSGNTEAFF; CDR3 DNA: TGTGCCATCAGTGAGTCCTGGTCCGGGAACACTGAAGCTTTCTTT
V gene: TRBV6-1; D gene: NA; clone size: once; J gene: TRBJ1-3; CDR3 protein: CASSDLRHSGGLNTIYF; CDR3 DNA: TGTGCCAGCAGTGACCTACGACACTCGGGAGGGTTGAACACCATATATTTT
V gene: TRBV4-1; D gene: NA; clone size: few; J gene: TRBJ1-4; CDR3 protein: CASSRPLIRGTNEKLFF; CDR3 DNA: TGCGCCAGCAGTCGCCCTTTAATCCGGGGCACAAATGAAAAACTGTTTTTT
V gene: TRBV7-9; D gene: NA; clone size: NA; J gene: TRBJ2-5; CDR3 protein: CASSFILGSETQYF; CDR3 DNA: TGTGCCAGCAGCTTTATATTGGGTAGTGAGACCCAGTACTTC
V gene: TRBV4-2; D gene: NA; clone size: NA; J gene: TRBJ2-7; CDR3 protein: CASSQDSHEQYF; CDR3 DNA: TGTGCCAGCAGCCAAGATTCCCACGAGCAGTACTTC
V gene: TRBV12-3/TRBV12-4; D gene: TRBD1; clone size: NA; J gene: TRBJ2-7; CDR3 protein: CASRLTGLEQYF; CDR3 DNA: TGTGCCAGCAGGTTGACAGGGCTCGAGCAGTACTTC
V gene: TRBV6-5; D gene: NA; clone size: once; J gene: TRBJ1-5; CDR3 protein: CASRRGGMHNQPQHF; CDR3 DNA: TGTGCCAGCAGGAGGGGCGGGATGCACAATCAGCCCCAGCATTTT
V gene: TRBV3-1/TRBV3-2; D gene: TRBD1; clone size: NA; J gene: TRBJ2-5; CDR3 protein: CASSDPETGGAETQYF; CDR3 DNA: TGTGCCAGCAGCGACCCCGAGACAGGGGGCGCAGAGACCCAGTACTTC
V gene: TRBV6-5; D gene: NA; clone size: NA; J gene: TRBJ1-2; CDR3 protein: CASSPSTGLYGYTF; CDR3 DNA: TGTGCCAGCAGTCCAAGCACAGGACTCTATGGCTACACCTTC
V gene: TRBV2; D gene: TRBD1; clone size: NA; J gene: TRBJ1-1; CDR3 protein: CASSESGQGLTGDTEAFF; CDR3 DNA: TGTGCCAGCAGTGAATCGGGACAGGGCCTTACAGGGGACACTGAAGCTTTCTTT
V gene: TRBV6-7; D gene: TRBD1; clone size: NA; J gene: TRBJ1-2; CDR3 protein: CASRSQGGLPDYGYTF; CDR3 DNA: TGTGCCAGCAGGTCTCAGGGGGGTTTGCCAGACTATGGCTACACCTTC
V gene: TRBV7-2; D gene: TRBD1; clone size: NA; J gene: TRBJ2-5; CDR3 protein: CASSLDRGSETQYF; CDR3 DNA: TGTGCCAGCAGCTTGGACAGGGGCTCAGAGACCCAGTACTTC
V gene: TRBV28; D gene: NA; clone size: NA; J gene: TRBJ1-1; CDR3 protein: CASSTPNLSPEGAFF; CDR3 DNA: TGTGCCAGCAGCACTCCAAACTTGAGTCCGGAGGGAGCTTTCTTT
V gene: TRBV7-9; D gene: NA; clone size: NA; J gene: TRBJ2-1; CDR3 protein: CASSLSGRVRNEQFF; CDR3 DNA: TGTGCCAGCAGCTTATCGGGACGTGTGAGGAATGAGCAGTTCTTC
V gene: TRBV6-5; D gene: NA; clone size: NA; J gene: TRBJ1-4; CDR3 protein: CALGRATNEKLFF; CDR3 DNA: TGTGCCCTAGGCAGAGCAACTAATGAAAAACTGTTTTTT
V gene: TRBV28; D gene: TRBD1; clone size: NA; J gene: TRBJ2-1; CDR3 protein: CASSSNRGHGYNEQFF; CDR3 DNA: TGTGCCAGCAGCTCCAACAGGGGGCACGGCTACAATGAGCAGTTCTTC
V gene: TRBV28; D gene: NA; clone size: NA; J gene: TRBJ2-7; CDR3 protein: CASSSPGRWASYEQYF; CDR3 DNA: TGTGCCAGCAGTTCCCCCGGCAGGTGGGCCTCCTACGAGCAGTACTTC
V gene: TRBV7-8; D gene: NA; clone size: NA; J gene: TRBJ1-3; CDR3 protein: CASSLWSSSGNTIYF; CDR3 DNA: TGTGCCAGCAGCTTATGGTCCAGCTCTGGAAACACCATATATTTT
V gene: TRBV7-3; D gene: TRBD2; clone size: NA; J gene: TRBJ2-3; CDR3 protein: CASSSRGADTQYF; CDR3 DNA: TGTGCCAGCAGTTCCCGGGGGGCAGATACGCAGTATTTT
V gene: TRBV18; D gene: NA; clone size: NA; J gene: TRBJ2-7; CDR3 protein: CASSPPGGTEQYF; CDR3 DNA: TGTGCCAGCTCACCACCGGGCGGGACCGAGCAGTACTTC
V gene: TRBV11-1; D gene: TRBD1; clone size: NA; J gene: TRBJ2-5; CDR3 protein: CASSFGGQGSGETQYF; CDR3 DNA: TGTGCCAGCAGCTTTGGGGGACAGGGGTCCGGAGAGACCCAGTACTTC
V gene: TRBV5-6; D gene: TRBD2; clone size: NA; J gene: TRBJ2-2; CDR3 protein: CASSRGVNTGELFF; CDR3 DNA: TGTGCCAGCAGCCGGGGGGTGAACACCGGGGAGCTGTTTTTT
V gene: TRBV28; D gene: TRBD1; clone size: NA; J gene: TRBJ2-7; CDR3 protein: CASSTTGGMTYEQYF; CDR3 DNA: TGTGCCAGCAGTACGACAGGGGGTATGACCTACGAGCAGTACTTC
V gene: TRBV16; D gene: NA; clone size: NA; J gene: TRBJ2-3; CDR3 protein: CASSQGKTDTQYF; CDR3 DNA: TGTGCCAGCAGCCAAGGAAAGACAGATACGCAGTATTTT
V gene: TRBV5-4; D gene: NA; clone size: NA; J gene: TRBJ1-3; CDR3 protein: CASSLGRNSGNTIYF; CDR3 DNA: TGTGCCAGCAGCTTGGGGAGGAACTCTGGAAACACCATATATTTT
V gene: TRBV6-5; D gene: NA; clone size: NA; J gene: TRBJ1-2; CDR3 protein: CASMRADSYGYTF; CDR3 DNA: TGTGCCAGCATGAGGGCCGACTCCTATGGCTACACCTTC
V gene: TRBV11-3; D gene: NA; clone size: NA; J gene: TRBJ2-1; CDR3 protein: CASSLGGQSYNEQFF; CDR3 DNA: TGTGCCAGCAGCTTAGGGGGGCAAAGCTACAATGAGCAGTTCTTC
V gene: TRBV30; D gene: TRBD1; clone size: NA; J gene: TRBJ1-6; CDR3 protein: CAWSRPRDSYNSPLHF; CDR3 DNA: TGTGCCTGGAGTAGGCCCCGGGACAGCTATAATTCACCCCTCCACTTT
V gene: TRBV30; D gene: NA; clone size: NA; J gene: TRBJ1-1; CDR3 protein: CAWSERTANTEAFF; CDR3 DNA: TGTGCCTGGAGTGAAAGGACGGCCAACACTGAAGCTTTCTTT
V gene: TRBV7-3; D gene: NA; clone size: NA; J gene: TRBJ2-7; CDR3 protein: CASSLTLNYEQYF; CDR3 DNA: TGTGCCAGCAGCTTAACGTTAAACTACGAGCAGTACTTC
V gene: TRBV5-1; D gene: TRBD1; clone size: NA; J gene: TRBJ2-1; CDR3 protein: CASSLQGEYNEQFF; CDR3 DNA: TGCGCCAGCAGCTTGCAGGGGGAATACAATGAGCAGTTCTTC
V gene: TRBV28; D gene: NA; clone size: NA; J gene: TRBJ1-4; CDR3 protein: CASSFGGATNEKLFF; CDR3 DNA: TGTGCCAGCAGTTTCGGCGGAGCAACTAATGAAAAACTGTTTTTT
V gene: TRBV7-9; D gene: NA; clone size: NA; J gene: TRBJ1-4; CDR3 protein: CASRRENEKLFF; CDR3 DNA: TGTGCCAGCAGGAGAGAAAATGAAAAACTGTTTTTT
V gene: TRBV24-1; D gene: NA; clone size: NA; J gene: TRBJ2-1; CDR3 protein: CATSGAPGSSDFNEQFF; CDR3 DNA: TGTGCCACCAGTGGGGCCCCAGGATCAAGTGACTTCAATGAGCAGTTCTTC
V gene: TRBV6-6; D gene: TRBD1; clone size: NA; J gene: TRBJ2-7; CDR3 protein: CASSYSAGGAYEQYF; CDR3 DNA: TGTGCCAGCAGTTACTCGGCAGGGGGCGCGTACGAGCAGTACTTC
V gene: TRBV14; D gene: NA; clone size: NA; J gene: TRBJ2-1; CDR3 protein: CASSRSPLGNEQFF; CDR3 DNA: TGTGCCAGCAGCCGATCGCCCCTCGGGAATGAGCAGTTCTTC
V gene: TRBV28; D gene: TRBD2; clone size: NA; J gene: TRBJ2-2; CDR3 protein: CASSSLRLAGGPIGELFF; CDR3 DNA: TGTGCCAGCAGTTCCCTTCGACTAGCGGGAGGGCCTATCGGGGAGCTGTTTTTT
V gene: TRBV30; D gene: NA; clone size: few; J gene: TRBJ1-1; CDR3 protein: CAWSVLETEAFF; CDR3 DNA: TGTGCCTGGAGTGTACTGGAGACTGAAGCTTTCTTT
V gene: TRBV7-3; D gene: TRBD2; clone size: NA; J gene: TRBJ2-5; CDR3 protein: CASSFAGEETQYF; CDR3 DNA: TGTGCCAGCAGCTTTGCGGGAGAAGAGACCCAGTACTTC
V gene: TRBV5-4; D gene: NA; clone size: NA; J gene: TRBJ2-7; CDR3 protein: CASSLLGVHEQYF; CDR3 DNA: TGTGCCAGCAGCTTGTTGGGGGTCCACGAGCAGTACTTC
V gene: TRBV7-3; D gene: NA; clone size: NA; J gene: TRBJ1-2; CDR3 protein: CASSPPGGRGYTF; CDR3 DNA: TGTGCCAGCAGCCCTCCCGGGGGCCGGGGCTACACCTTC
V gene: TRBV11-2; D gene: NA; clone size: NA; J gene: TRBJ2-4; CDR3 protein: CASSLGPSGGLAKNIQYF; CDR3 DNA: TGTGCCAGCAGCTTAGGGCCCTCCGGGGGTTTAGCCAAAAACATTCAGTACTTC